The 26 T cell receptor beta chains below come from one sample, sequenced in a study of identical twins. One entry per CDR3 protein results from TCRdb running MiXCR on the 5' RACE reads. The table includes around 960,000 distinct CDR3 sequences, over 9% detected once. These data also formed part of another study, on yellow fever vaccine responses in identical twins.

The sample consisted of PBMCs. The origin of the receptors is a woman aged 18 to 35 in good health.

This clonotype has only a few counts. This chain uses TRBV24-1 with TRBJ2-2; D is unresolved. The germline V and J ends were trimmed by 4 bases and 2 bases, with 10 bases remaining between them. CDR3 length equals 15 residues. Germline V gene sequence: CDR1 KGHDR, CDR2 SFDVKD. Written as DNA, the CDR3 is TGTGCCACCAGTGACTCCAGGCATAACACCGGGGAGCTGTTTTTT. This translates into CATSDSRHNTGELFF.

This clonotype has only a few counts. This chain connects TRBV5-1 to TRBJ2-2; TRBD1 matches 9 bases. This CDR3 comprises 15 residues. Trimming removed 4 bases from V and 3 bases from J; junction bases left unmatched: 4. Germline V CDR1 and CDR2: SGHRS, YFSETQ. The CDR3 nucleotides read TGCGCCAGCAGCAGGGACAGGGTGGACACCGGGGAGCTGTTTTTT. Amino acid sequence: CASSRDRVDTGELFF.

This clonotype showed up many times. V and J are TRBV12-3 or TRBV12-4 and TRBJ2-2; possible D gene TRBD1, 6 bases. The CDR3 is made up of 15 amino acids. The V and J ends lost 6 bases and 1 base respectively, with 12 bases between them. CDR3 residues: CASSRQQGNTGELFF. The CDR3 region has the DNA TGTGCCAGCAGCCGACAACAGGGGAACACCGGGGAGCTGTTTTTT.

The V gene is TRBV20-1, the J gene TRBJ2-1, with no clear D. The CDR3 totals 15 residues. Trimming removed 2 bases from V and 2 bases from J, with 13 bases in between. Germline CDR1 reads DFQATT; CDR2 reads SNEGSKA (reference sequence). The CDR3 region has the DNA TGCAGTGCTAGAAGCCCCTCGTCCGCCTACAATGAGCAGTTCTTC. Its translation: CSARSPSSAYNEQFF.

In its sample, this clonotype was seen a few times. The V call is TRBV7-9, the J call TRBJ2-1; possible D gene TRBD2, 5 bases. Per the germline V gene, CDR1 is SEHNR and CDR2 is FQNEAQ (reference sequence). The CDR3 is 16 amino acids. V was cut by 2 bases and J by 5 bases, with 16 bases left in between. This CDR3 reads CASSLSDRGWDNEQFF. In DNA, the CDR3 is TGTGCCAGCAGCTTATCGGATCGAGGGTGGGACAATGAGCAGTTCTTC.

This clonotype was picked up a small number of times. This CDR3 is CASSPVGGASTEAFF. The CDR3 coding sequence is TGCGCCAGCAGCCCCGTTGGGGGGGCCAGCACTGAAGCTTTCTTT. This chain connects TRBV5-1 to TRBJ1-1, with D tentatively TRBD1 (6 bases). Trimming took 4 bases from V and 4 from J, leaving 17 bases between them. The germline V gene has CDR1 SGHRS and CDR2 YFSETQ. The CDR3 has 15 amino acids.

This clonotype was observed a handful of times. The chain recombines TRBV20-1 with TRBJ1-2; the D is unclear. Germline V gene sequence: CDR1 DFQATT, CDR2 SNEGSKA (reference sequence). With 7 bases removed from V and 0 bases from J, the gap between germline ends came to 6 bases. This CDR3 has 11 residues. The CDR3 DNA reads as TGCAGTGGTGGCTCTAACTATGGCTACACCTTC. Translated: CSGGSNYGYTF.

The chain links TRBV6-1 to TRBJ2-2; D gene ambiguous. This CDR3 region has 14 residues. Germline V lookup: CDR1 MNHNS, CDR2 SASEGT. Trimming took 0 bases from V and 1 from J, leaving 3 bases between them. In DNA form, the CDR3 reads TGTGCCAGCAGTGAAGCGGGGAACACCGGGGAGCTGTTTTTT. Protein sequence: CASSEAGNTGELFF.

Notes on this clonotype: This clone may be a read error of a much larger clone one base away. V usage is TRBV20-1 and J usage is TRBJ2-7, with 8 bases aligning to TRBD1. The germline CDR1 and CDR2 sequences are DFQATT and SNEGSKA (reference sequence). The length of the CDR3 is 16 residues. The DNA of the CDR3 is TGCTGTGCTAGAGATTCTGGGACAGGTCCCGGCTACGAGCAGTACTTC. Amino acid sequence: CCARDSGTGPGYEQYF.

This clonotype has more than one count but fewer than ten. The V gene is TRBV12-3 or TRBV12-4, the J gene TRBJ2-3; 7 nucleotides agree with TRBD1. V lost 2 bases, J lost 0 bases, and 2 bases stayed unmatched. This CDR3 has 15 residues. The CDR3 DNA sequence: TGTGCCAGCAGTTTATTGGGACAGAGCACAGATACGCAGTATTTT. Translating it yields CASSLLGQSTDTQYF.

The CDR3 DNA reads TGTGCCAGCAGCTTACTCGGGGGGACGTACCAAGAGACCCAGTACTTC. This codes for CASSLLGGTYQETQYF. The chain has TRBV7-8 and TRBJ2-5; 7 bases align to TRBD2. Trimming cost V 2 bases and J 0 bases; bases outside gene matches: 6. The CDR3 is made up of 16 amino acids. Looked up from germline, CDR1 is SGHVS and CDR2 is FQNEAQ.

This clonotype was seen a handful of times. The chain couples TRBV7-9 to TRBJ2-7; TRBD1 aligns across 10 bases. Per germline, CDR1 SEHNR and CDR2 FQNEAQ (reference sequence). The CDR3 covers 16 residues. Trimming at V came to 5 bases and at J to 1 base, leaving 8 bases not matched to a gene. CDR3 coding DNA: TGTGCCAGCAGCCCCCCCAGGACAGGGGGGTCCTACGAGCAGTACTTC. Protein product: CASSPPRTGGSYEQYF.

J is TRBJ2-3 and V is TRBV7-6, with D perhaps TRBD1 or TRBD2 (5 bases each). Trimming shortened V by 1 base and J by 3 bases, and 17 bases separated the two germline ends. The CDR3 consists of 17 residues. Germline V gives CDR1 SGHVS, CDR2 FNYEAQ. The DNA for the CDR3 is TGTGCCAGCAGCTTAGGACCAGGGACGCTTAGAACAGATACGCAGTATTTT. As protein: CASSLGPGTLRTDTQYF.

This clonotype was counted between two and nine times. The chain recombines TRBV11-2 with TRBJ2-1, with 7 nucleotides matching TRBD2. The V segment lost 11 bases and the J segment 9 bases; nucleotides outside the gene matches: 16. CDR3 length: 14 residues. Germline CDR1 SGHAT, CDR2 FQNNGV. CDR3 DNA: TGTGCCGGCCAGGTTAGCGGGCCCTCGGGTGAGCAGTTCTTC. Protein sequence: CAGQVSGPSGEQFF.

The rearrangement joins TRBV4-2 to TRBJ2-2; TRBD2 matches 7 bases. The CDR3 runs to 16 residues. The trim removed 0 bases at V and 7 bases at J, leaving 8 bases unmatched. Looked up from germline, CDR1 is LGHNA and CDR2 is YNFKEQ. Here the CDR3 DNA reads TGTGCCAGCAGCCAAGAGCCAGCGGGATGGATCGGGGAGCTGTTTTTT. Translated, it gives CASSQEPAGWIGELFF.

V and J are TRBV7-9 and TRBJ2-7; D is unresolved. This CDR3 has 14 amino acids. V was clipped by 2 bases and J by 2 bases, with 10 bases between them. CDR1 and CDR2 (germline): SEHNR, FQNEAQ (reference sequence). The DNA for the CDR3 is TGTGCCAGCAGCTTATCACAGAGGACCTACGAGCAGTACTTC. Translated, it gives CASSLSQRTYEQYF.

The table lists this clonotype with a few counts. The rearrangement links TRBV5-6 to TRBJ2-2; either TRBD1 or TRBD2 may fit D (6 bases each). This CDR3 has 16 amino acids. Germline CDR1 reads SGHDT; CDR2 reads YYEEEE. Trimming left V 4 bases short and J 5 bases short, with 18 bases between. The CDR3 sequence: CASSPTGARITGELFF. Written as DNA, the CDR3 is TGTGCCAGCAGCCCAACGGGGGCAAGGATAACCGGGGAGCTGTTTTTT.

This clonotype was detected only a few times. This chain links TRBV20-1 with TRBJ2-1; D is unclear. The CDR3 spans 15 residues. Trimming removed 2 bases at V and 2 bases at J, with 13 bases between. Germline CDR1 DFQATT, CDR2 SNEGSKA (reference sequence). CDR3 residues: CSARRLNGAYNEQFF. The CDR3, as DNA: TGCAGTGCTAGAAGGCTGAACGGAGCCTACAATGAGCAGTTCTTC.

This clonotype occurred many times. This chain links TRBV3-1 with TRBJ2-7, with D maybe TRBD2 (6 bases). V lost 3 bases to trimming and J lost 7 bases, with 7 bases between them. The CDR3 covers 11 residues. Germline values: CDR1 LGHDT, CDR2 YNNKEL (reference sequence). DNA for the CDR3: TGTGCCAGCAGCCAGGGGGGAGAGCAGTACGTC. Its protein product is CASSQGGEQYV.

Many counts were recorded for this clonotype. A junction end diverges from the germline sequence, so it may reflect a read error. The chain recombines TRBV7-7 with TRBJ2-3, with 9 bases that match TRBD1. This CDR3 comprises 15 residues. Per the germline V gene, CDR1 is SSHAT and CDR2 is FNYEAQ (reference sequence). The CDR3 sequence is CASSLGQGSTDTQYF. The CDR3, as DNA: TGTGCCAGCAGTTTAGGACAGGGGTCCACAGATACGCAGTATTTT.

The sample holds a few counts of this clonotype. The V gene is TRBV9, the J gene TRBJ2-7, with 8 nucleotides matching TRBD2. The V gene end was trimmed by 3 bases and the J gene end by 2 bases; junction bases not matched to a gene: 4. The V gene's germline CDR1 is SGDLS and CDR2 YYNGEE. The CDR3 loop spans 14 amino acids. CDR3 DNA sequence: TGTGCCAGCAGCGCTACTAGCGGAACCTACGAGCAGTACTTC. This codes for CASSATSGTYEQYF.

In this sample, this clonotype turned up a few times. The chain joins TRBV19 to TRBJ2-1; maybe TRBD1 (6 bases). Per germline, CDR1 LNHDA and CDR2 SQIVND (reference sequence). The CDR3 is made up of 14 amino acids. Trimming stripped 1 base from V and 5 bases from J, with 9 bases between. The CDR3 region has the DNA TGTGCCAGTAGTATAGGGGCAGGGGACAATGAGCAGTTCTTC. Amino acids: CASSIGAGDNEQFF.

This clonotype was detected only a few times. This chain links TRBV7-9 with TRBJ2-1, with 9 nucleotides matching TRBD1. Unmatched junction bases numbered 14, after V lost 5 bases and J lost 6 bases. This CDR3 contains 17 residues. Germline V gene lookup returns CDR1 SEHNR and CDR2 FQNEAQ (reference sequence). CDR3 sequence (DNA): TGTGCCAGCAGCCGTGGGATATGGGACAGGGCACGCAATGAGCAGTTCTTC. This translates into CASSRGIWDRARNEQFF.

The rearrangement joins TRBV20-1 to TRBJ2-1; TRBD2 agrees at 15 bases. Losses at the gene ends were 6 bases for V and 9 bases for J; bases not matched to a gene: 27. The CDR3 loop spans 21 amino acids. Germline CDR1 and CDR2: DFQATT and SNEGSKA (reference sequence). CDR3 nucleotide sequence: TGCAGTGCCAGGGAGGGGGCGAACCCCGGAAAAGGGACTAGCGGGAGGATTGAGCAGTTCTTC. Amino acid sequence: CSAREGANPGKGTSGRIEQFF.

The chain carries TRBV7-7 and TRBJ2-5; tentatively, D is TRBD1 (6 bases). Trimming cost V 4 bases and J 4 bases, with 13 bases left between them. Germline loops: CDR1 SSHAT, CDR2 FNYEAQ (reference sequence). The CDR3 is 14 residues long. Here the CDR3 reads CASSSTGRGETQYF. The CDR3 DNA reads TGTGCCAGCAGCTCGACAGGACGCGGAGAGACCCAGTACTTC.

The chain recombines TRBV20-1 with TRBJ1-2, with D uncertain. V lost 7 bases, J lost 3 bases, and 18 bases lay in between. The CDR3 runs to 14 residues. From germline, CDR1 is DFQATT and CDR2 SNEGSKA (reference sequence). In DNA form, the CDR3 reads TGCAGTGTCATAGGATCCGGGCCGTACTATGGCTACACCTTC. Its translation: CSVIGSGPYYGYTF.